Each of the 21 T cell receptor beta chains below was sequenced from the same sample in a study of OX40 agonist ivuxolimab in advanced cancers. Repertoires were generated with immunoSEQ multiplex PCR, while TCRdb's copy carries only in-frame clones and drops some. Among 74,000 or so clones listed, around 85% were seen once. The sample was CD4+ or CD8+ T cells sorted from blood, taken in a trial of the OX40 agonist ivuxolimab. The receptors were sampled from an adult with an advanced solid tumor such as melanoma, head and neck, liver or kidney cancer.

This chain links TRBV7-2 with TRBJ2-7; weak D call: TRBD1 (5 bases). Germline values: CDR1 SGHTA, CDR2 FQGNSA. This CDR3 region has 14 residues. V was pared by 2 bases and J by 0 bases, with 8 bases between. In nucleotides, the CDR3 is TGTGCCAGCAGCTTACTCAGGGACTCCTACGAGCAGTACTTC. It codes for CASSLLRDSYEQYF.

The chain has TRBV11-2 and TRBJ1-2; D call uncertain. Trimming stripped 5 bases from V and 4 bases from J, with 8 bases between. Germline-derived CDR1 and CDR2 are SGHAT and FQNNGV. This CDR3 has 12 amino acids. The CDR3 DNA reads as TGTGCCAGCAGCCCAGACACCTATGGCTACACCTTC. Amino acids: CASSPDTYGYTF.

J is TRBJ2-1 and V is TRBV28; D not certain. Germline values: CDR1 MDHEN, CDR2 SYDVKM. The germline V and J ends were trimmed by 1 base and 3 bases, with 7 bases remaining between them. The CDR3 extends over 14 amino acids. The CDR3 bases are TGTGCCAGCAGTTTATCGCACAGCTACAATGAGCAGTTCTTC. Translated: CASSLSHSYNEQFF.

This clone was detected only a few times. The rearrangement links TRBV2 to TRBJ1-5; D not resolved. Per germline, CDR1 SNHLY and CDR2 FYNNEI. With 4 bases removed from V and 3 bases from J, the gap between germline ends came to 10 bases. The CDR3 covers 14 residues. Here the CDR3 DNA reads TGTGCCAGCAGTGTGGGCCGGAACAATCAGCCCCAGCATTTT. This translates into CASSVGRNNQPQHF.

The chain carries TRBV10-3 and TRBJ2-5; 10 bases are a match to TRBD1. Germline CDR1 is ENHRY and CDR2 is SYGVKD. Unmatched junction bases numbered 5, after V lost 8 bases and J lost 2 bases. This CDR3 region has 14 residues. CDR3 nucleotides: TGTGCCATCGCTTTGGACAGGGGGCAAGAGACCCAGTACTTC. This translates into CAIALDRGQETQYF.

The rearrangement uses TRBV5-8 and TRBJ2-7, with 9 bases aligning to TRBD1. CDR1 and CDR2 from the germline V gene are SGHTS and YDEGEE. V lost 5 bases, J lost 1 base, and 7 bases stayed unmatched. This CDR3 has 15 residues. DNA of the CDR3: TGTGCCAGCAGTCCGGGACAGGGTACTTCCTACGAGCAGTACTTC. Protein sequence: CASSPGQGTSYEQYF.

The CDR3 DNA sequence: TGTGCCAGCAGCTCCTCGGAGACCCAGTACTTC. Translating gives CASSSSETQYF. The chain employs TRBV7-2 and TRBJ2-5; D uncertain. The germline V gene has CDR1 SGHTA and CDR2 FQGNSA. V dropped 4 bases and J dropped 5 bases, with 5 bases sitting between them. The CDR3 is 11 amino acids.

The CDR3 nucleotides read TGTGCCAGCTCCCTAAAAGGGAGTGAGCAGTACTTC. This codes for CASSLKGSEQYF. V is TRBV18 and J is TRBJ2-7; a weak D match, TRBD2 (5 bases). The V end was cut by 6 bases, the J end by 7 bases, with 13 bases between. Germline V CDR1 and CDR2: KGHSH, LQKENI. The CDR3 loop spans 12 amino acids.

The genes are TRBV7-9 and TRBJ1-1; TRBD1 agrees at 8 bases. This CDR3 comprises 13 residues. Per germline, CDR1 SEHNR and CDR2 FQNEAQ (reference sequence). The V segment lost 3 bases and the J segment 8 bases; nucleotides outside the gene matches: 5. The CDR3 here is CASSFTQGGEAFF. CDR3 coding DNA: TGTGCCAGCAGCTTCACACAGGGGGGAGAAGCTTTCTTT.

The V gene is TRBV30, the J gene TRBJ2-2, with 10 bases lining up with TRBD2. V lost 0 bases to trimming and J lost 2 bases; unmatched junction nucleotides: 21. The CDR3 is made up of 22 amino acids. Germline V gene sequence: CDR1 GTSNPN, CDR2 SVGIG (reference sequence). The CDR3 nucleotides read TGTGCCTGGAGTGTACCTAAACGACTGGCTAGCGGGGGCCCTCATAACACCGGGGAGCTGTTTTTT. It translates to CAWSVPKRLASGGPHNTGELFF. Together with reference TRBV30 and TRBJ2-2, the CDR3 gives the full variable domain: SQTIHQWPATLVQPVGSPLSLECTVEGTSNPNLYWYRQAAGRGLQLLFYSVGIGQISSEVPQNLSASRPQDRQFILSSKKLLLSDSGFYLCAWSVPKRLASGGPHNTGELFFGEGSRLTVL.

The rearrangement joins TRBV7-3 to TRBJ2-7, with D maybe TRBD2 (5 bases). CDR3 length: 12 amino acids. The germline gives CDR1 SGHTA, CDR2 FQGTGA. The ends were cut back, 1 base at V and 5 bases at J, with 6 bases in the middle. The CDR3: CASSLNGDEQYF. CDR3 DNA: TGTGCCAGCAGCTTAAACGGGGACGAGCAGTACTTC.

V is TRBV10-2 and J is TRBJ2-7; 9 bases line up with TRBD2. Germline V gene sequence: CDR1 WSHSY, CDR2 SAAADI. CDR3 length: 14 amino acids. Germline trimming cut 6 bases from V and 6 bases from J; bases unmatched to any gene: 9. The DNA for the CDR3 is TGCGCCAGCAGCGGGGGACTAGCTGGGGGCGAGCAGTACTTC. Translation: CASSGGLAGGEQYF.

This chain joins TRBV5-4 and TRBJ2-1; D is ambiguous. Germline CDR1 is SGHNT and CDR2 is YYREEE (reference sequence). The V gene lost 10 bases and the J gene lost 0 bases, with 11 bases spanning the gap. The CDR3 has 13 amino acids. CDR3 nucleotide sequence: TGTGCCGCAAGTAAAAGCTCCTACAATGAGCAGTTCTTC. Translation: CAASKSSYNEQFF.

The rearrangement links TRBV6-1 to TRBJ1-5, with no clear D. Trimming took 1 base from V and 1 from J, leaving 11 bases between them. CDR1 MNHNS and CDR2 SASEGT come from the germline V gene. CDR3 length: 16 residues. The CDR3 nucleotides are TGTGCCAGCAGTGAAGAACGGTTTAGGAGCAATCAGCCCCAGCATTTT. Encoded protein: CASSEERFRSNQPQHF.

This rearrangement joins TRBV11-3 to TRBJ2-7; D unresolved. This CDR3 is 13 amino acids long. The germline V gene has CDR1 SGHNT and CDR2 YENEEA. V lost 5 bases, J lost 6 bases, and 14 bases lay in between. CDR3 sequence (DNA): TGTGCCAGCAGCCCCCGAGACCGGGTCGAGCAGTACTTC. Protein product: CASSPRDRVEQYF. The entire variable domain, with the rest obtained from reference TRBV11-3 and TRBJ2-7, is as follows: EAGVVQSPRYKIIEKKQPVAFWCNPISGHNTLYWYLQNLGQGPELLIRYENEEAVDDSQLPKDRFSAERLKGVDSTLKIQPAELGDSAVYLCASSPRDRVEQYFGPGTRLTVT.

The chain has TRBV11-3 and TRBJ2-2, with TRBD1 matching over 9 bases. The germline V gene has CDR1 SGHNT and CDR2 YENEEA. The CDR3 sequence is 15 residues long. After removal of 5 bases from V and 5 bases from J, the junction contained 6 bases not matched to a gene. The CDR3 DNA reads TGTGCCAGCAGCGCACAGGGGGCGGGTACCGGGGAGCTGTTTTTT. Residues: CASSAQGAGTGELFF.

The count of this clone is one. The gene calls are TRBV11-3 and TRBJ1-1; 7 bases align to TRBD1. Germline CDR1 SGHNT, CDR2 YENEEA. CDR3 length equals 15 residues. The V segment lost 4 bases and the J segment 1 base; nucleotides outside the gene matches: 6. CDR3 in amino acids: CASSSGGTANTEAFF. The CDR3 DNA sequence: TGTGCCAGCAGCTCGGGAGGGACAGCGAACACTGAAGCTTTCTTT. Based on the CDR3 plus reference TRBV11-3 and TRBJ1-1, the full variable domain is EAGVVQSPRYKIIEKKQPVAFWCNPISGHNTLYWYLQNLGQGPELLIRYENEEAVDDSQLPKDRFSAERLKGVDSTLKIQPAELGDSAVYLCASSSGGTANTEAFFGQGTRLTVV.

The gene calls are TRBV7-9 and TRBJ1-5; possible D gene TRBD1, 6 bases. The CDR3 loop spans 17 amino acids. Per the germline V gene, CDR1 is SEHNR and CDR2 is FQNEAQ (reference sequence). V lost 1 base, J lost 0 bases, and 13 bases lay in between. The CDR3 DNA sequence: TGTGCCAGCAGCTTAGGGGCGGGGGCGGATAGCAATCAGCCCCAGCATTTT. Translated, it gives CASSLGAGADSNQPQHF. The whole variable domain, filled in from reference TRBV7-9 and TRBJ1-5, reads DTGVSQNPRHKITKRGQNVTFRCDPISEHNRLYWYRQTLGQGPEFLTYFQNEAQLEKSRLLSDRFSAERPKGSFSTLEIQRTEQGDSAMYLCASSLGAGADSNQPQHFGDGTRLSIL.

V gene TRBV13 combines with J gene TRBJ2-2; D gene unclear. Germline CDR1 and CDR2: PRHDT and FYEKMQ (reference sequence). The CDR3 totals 15 residues. Trimming took 3 bases from V and 6 from J, leaving 14 bases between them. In nucleotides, the CDR3 is TGTGCCAGCAGCTTGATGGGAAGTGGTCCCGGGGAGCTGTTTTTT. Protein product: CASSLMGSGPGELFF.

The chain employs TRBV7-9 and TRBJ1-1; D is ambiguous. V lost 2 bases to trimming and J lost 6 bases, with 4 bases between them. This CDR3 has 11 amino acids. Per germline, CDR1 SEHNR and CDR2 FQNEAQ (reference sequence). For the CDR3, the DNA is TGTGCCAGCAGCTTAACTGCTGAAGCTTTCTTT. Amino acid sequence: CASSLTAEAFF.

A note on this clone: Other DNA sequences within the sample encode an identical CDR3. This chain links TRBV5-1 with TRBJ2-2; TRBD1 aligns across 7 bases. There are 16 residues in the CDR3. Trimming took 4 bases from V and 3 from J; bases not matched to a gene: 9. Looked up from germline, CDR1 is SGHRS and CDR2 is YFSETQ. CDR3 bases: TGCGCCAGCAGCCCCGGACAGGAGTATCACACCGGGGAGCTGTTTTTT. Its translation is CASSPGQEYHTGELFF. The variable domain in full, with the rest retrieved from reference TRBV5-1 and TRBJ2-2, is KAGVTQTPRYLIKTRGQQVTLSCSPISGHRSVSWYQQTPGQGLQFLFEYFSETQRNKGNFPGRFSGRQFSNSRSEMNVSTLELGDSALYLCASSPGQEYHTGELFFGEGSRLTVL.